What follows is one T cell receptor (beta chain) and its context. The entry originates in a study of cytotoxic CD8 clonotypes in ibrutinib-treated CLL. Study details: Patients: about a dozen relapsed/refractory, fewer than 16 treatment-naive, under 18 IGHV unmutated. Investigators reported about 24 partial and 2 complete responses; after median roughly 70 months, roughly 14 patients remained remitted and roughly 12 progressed.

CDR1 MNHEY and CDR2 SMNVEV come from the germline V gene (reference sequence). There are 12 residues in the CDR3. The germline V and J ends were trimmed by 6 bases and 5 bases, with 10 bases remaining between them. Libraries were prepared by immunoSEQ multiplex PCR; TCRdb keeps only in-frame clonotypes and omits some of them. The data hold tens of thousands of clones, with 68% observed a single time. This material consisted of PBMCs, taken after 24 months of ibrutinib treatment. The clonotype was recovered from a human donor with chronic lymphocytic leukemia. The V gene is TRBV27, the J gene TRBJ1-1; D is unclear. The CDR3 reads CASSLVSTEAFF. For the CDR3, the DNA is TGTGCCAGCAGCTTAGTGAGTACTGAAGCTTTCTTT.